This TCR beta chain was identified in a study of regulatory T cells in long-lasting Graves disease. The study, taken as a whole, reports: A reduction in accuracy may have resulted from the small sample size. The persistent group shared about 2,600 public clonotypes, more than the 950 to 1,000 shared by new patients.

CDR3 regions were amplified by Arm-PCR using iRepertoire HTBI primers to build TCR beta libraries. One entry per CDR3 protein results from TCRdb running MiXCR on the multiplex PCR reads. Of 420,000 or so distinct CDR3 sequences listed, 16% are singletons. This clonotype was found many times. Its target is unknown. The CDR3 runs to 14 residues. The V end lost 0 bases, the J end lost 3 bases, and 12 bases lay between the germline ends. Germline CDR1 reads DFQATT; CDR2 reads SNEGSKA (reference sequence). Indicated time point: newly diagnosed GD, antithyroid drugs for less than 3 months. PBMC RNA served as the TCR library source. Those enrolled as patients came out of an endocrinology department in Xi'an, China. Another study also made use of these data, one on T cells in Graves' hyperthyroidism and ophthalmopathy. That work states: First-round RT-PCR targeting the TCR CDR3 was performed with the HTBI primer set.

This receptor was identified in a woman aged 18-29 years with Graves disease. This chain uses TRBV20-1 with TRBJ2-7; TRBD2 is a possible D gene (6 bases). Source: peripheral blood mononuclear cells (PBMCs), taken at new diagnosis, from a patient treated with antithyroid drugs. DNA of the CDR3: TGCAGTGCTAGAGATCCGGGAGAGGGCTACGAGCAGTACTTC. Encoded protein: CSARDPGEGYEQYF.